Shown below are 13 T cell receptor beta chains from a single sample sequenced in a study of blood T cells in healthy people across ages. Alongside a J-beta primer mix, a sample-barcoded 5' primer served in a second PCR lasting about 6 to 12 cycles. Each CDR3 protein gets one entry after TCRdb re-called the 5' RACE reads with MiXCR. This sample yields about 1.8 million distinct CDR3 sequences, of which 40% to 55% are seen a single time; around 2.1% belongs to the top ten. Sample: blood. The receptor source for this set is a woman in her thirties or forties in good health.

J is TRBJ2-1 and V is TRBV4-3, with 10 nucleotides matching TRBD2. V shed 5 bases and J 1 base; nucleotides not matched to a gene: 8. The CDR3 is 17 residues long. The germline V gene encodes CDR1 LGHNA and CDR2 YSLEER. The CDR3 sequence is CASSFGLAALSYNEQFF. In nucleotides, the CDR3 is TGCGCCAGCAGCTTTGGACTAGCGGCCCTATCCTACAATGAGCAGTTCTTC.

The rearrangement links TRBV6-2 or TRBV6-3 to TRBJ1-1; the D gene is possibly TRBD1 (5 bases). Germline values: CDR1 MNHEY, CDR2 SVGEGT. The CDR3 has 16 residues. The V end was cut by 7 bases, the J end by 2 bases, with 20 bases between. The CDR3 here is CASNTQPGGGNTEAFF. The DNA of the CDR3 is TGTGCCAGCAACACCCAGCCCGGTGGGGGAAACACTGAAGCTTTCTTT.

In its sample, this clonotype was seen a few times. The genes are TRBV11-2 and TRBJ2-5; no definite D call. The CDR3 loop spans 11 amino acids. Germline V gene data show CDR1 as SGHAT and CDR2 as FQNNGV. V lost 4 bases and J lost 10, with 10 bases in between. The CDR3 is CASSSGGSQYF. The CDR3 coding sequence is TGTGCCAGCAGCTCCGGTGGCAGCCAGTACTTC.

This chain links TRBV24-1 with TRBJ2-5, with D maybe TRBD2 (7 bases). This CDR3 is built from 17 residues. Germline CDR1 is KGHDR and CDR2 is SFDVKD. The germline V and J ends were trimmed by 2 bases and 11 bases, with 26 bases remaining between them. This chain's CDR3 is CATSDSAFKGGTNEQYF. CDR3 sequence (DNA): TGTGCCACCAGTGATTCCGCGTTCAAGGGGGGGACCAATGAGCAGTACTTC.

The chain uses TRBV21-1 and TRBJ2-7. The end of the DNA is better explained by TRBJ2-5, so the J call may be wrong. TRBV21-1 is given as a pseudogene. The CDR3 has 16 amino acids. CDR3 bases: TGTGCCAGCAGCACTGCCACGGTCATCGGTCAAGAGACCCAGTACTTC. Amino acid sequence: CASSTATVIGQETQYF.

The CDR3 here is CASSWAVVQETQYF. The DNA of the CDR3 is TGTGCCAGCAGCTGGGCCGTGGTGCAGGAGACCCAGTACTTC. This rearrangement joins TRBV5-5 to TRBJ2-7, with no clear D. The end of the DNA aligns better with TRBJ2-5, so the J call may be wrong. Germline V gives CDR1 SGHKS, CDR2 YYEKEE (reference sequence). This CDR3 has 14 amino acids.

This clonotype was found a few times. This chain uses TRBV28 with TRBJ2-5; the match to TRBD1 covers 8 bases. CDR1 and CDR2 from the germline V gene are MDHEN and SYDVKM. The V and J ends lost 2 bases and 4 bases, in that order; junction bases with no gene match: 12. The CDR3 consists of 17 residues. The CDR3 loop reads CASSLALRTGRRETQYF. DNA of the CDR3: TGTGCCAGCAGTTTAGCCCTCCGGACAGGGAGAAGAGAGACCCAGTACTTC.

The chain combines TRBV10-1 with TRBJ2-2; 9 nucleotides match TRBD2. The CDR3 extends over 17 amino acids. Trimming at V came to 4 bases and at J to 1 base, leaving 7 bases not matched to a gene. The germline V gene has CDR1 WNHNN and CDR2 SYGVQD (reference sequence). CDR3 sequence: CASSGFSGGLNTGELFF. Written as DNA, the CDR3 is TGCGCCAGCAGTGGTTTTAGCGGGGGCCTGAACACCGGGGAGCTGTTTTTT.

Here the CDR3 reads CASSQDLEGARYF. The CDR3 DNA reads TGCGCCAGCAGCCAAGATCTCGAGGGGGCGAGGTATTTT. The gene calls are TRBV4-3 and TRBJ2-3, with TRBD1 identical over 7 bases. CDR1 and CDR2 (germline): LGHNA, YSLEER. CDR3 length: 13 residues. V was pared by 0 bases and J by 14 bases, with 8 bases of the junction left unmatched.

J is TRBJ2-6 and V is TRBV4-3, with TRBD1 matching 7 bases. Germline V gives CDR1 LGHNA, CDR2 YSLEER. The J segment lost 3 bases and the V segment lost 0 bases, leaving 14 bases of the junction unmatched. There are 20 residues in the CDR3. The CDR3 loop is CASSQDRNNRGAVGANVLTF. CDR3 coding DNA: TGCGCCAGCAGCCAAGACCGGAACAACAGGGGAGCGGTTGGGGCCAACGTCCTGACTTTC.

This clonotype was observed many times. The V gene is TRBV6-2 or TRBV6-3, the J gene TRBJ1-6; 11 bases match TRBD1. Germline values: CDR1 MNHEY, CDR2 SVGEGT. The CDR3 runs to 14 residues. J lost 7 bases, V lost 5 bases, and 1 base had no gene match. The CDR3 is CASSRDRGNSPLHF. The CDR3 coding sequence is TGTGCCAGCAGTCGGGACAGGGGGAATTCACCCCTCCACTTT.

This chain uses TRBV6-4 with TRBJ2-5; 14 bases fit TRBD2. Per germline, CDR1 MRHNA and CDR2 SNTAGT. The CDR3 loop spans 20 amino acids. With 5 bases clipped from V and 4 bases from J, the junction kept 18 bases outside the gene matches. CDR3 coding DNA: TGTGCCAGCAGTCCACCAACTTGGTCGACTAGCGGGGGGGCCATAGAGACCCAGTACTTC. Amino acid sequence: CASSPPTWSTSGGAIETQYF.

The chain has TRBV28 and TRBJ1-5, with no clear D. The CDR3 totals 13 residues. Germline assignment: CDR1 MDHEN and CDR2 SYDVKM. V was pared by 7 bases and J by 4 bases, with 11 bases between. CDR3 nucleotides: TGTGCCAGCATTAAGCGGAGGAATCAGCCCCAGCATTTT. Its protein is CASIKRRNQPQHF.